The entry below gives a single TCR beta chain sequence along with its context. This CDR3 has 15 amino acids. With 3 bases clipped from V and 3 bases from J, the junction kept 3 bases outside the gene matches. Per the germline V gene, CDR1 is LNHNV and CDR2 is YYDKDF (reference sequence). The data were obtained in a study of blood T cell repertoires in COVID-19. Study-level background: Samples of COVID-19 (acute and convalescent) were obtained from the United States, Italy and Spain. Sample material is recorded as cDNA or gDNA derived from T cells, B-cell-depleted T cells, or PBMCs.

Original methodology: Amplification of reference gene primers was used by the study to estimate nucleated cell counts. This table comes from immunoSEQ multiplex PCR, and its TCRdb copy is limited to in-frame clones, with some not included. V, J and clone size derive from that table, while D and trimming were established from the DNA sequence. The sample carries some 40,000 clones, 80% to 90% recorded once. The specimen was peripheral blood. This sequence was found in a man in his 60s in a cohort sampled during active COVID-19. J is TRBJ2-1 and V is TRBV15; TRBD2 matches at 9 bases. CDR3 DNA: TGTGCCACCAGCAGTAATAGCGGGGGCTACAATGAGCAGTTCTTC. Its protein product is CATSSNSGGYNEQFF.